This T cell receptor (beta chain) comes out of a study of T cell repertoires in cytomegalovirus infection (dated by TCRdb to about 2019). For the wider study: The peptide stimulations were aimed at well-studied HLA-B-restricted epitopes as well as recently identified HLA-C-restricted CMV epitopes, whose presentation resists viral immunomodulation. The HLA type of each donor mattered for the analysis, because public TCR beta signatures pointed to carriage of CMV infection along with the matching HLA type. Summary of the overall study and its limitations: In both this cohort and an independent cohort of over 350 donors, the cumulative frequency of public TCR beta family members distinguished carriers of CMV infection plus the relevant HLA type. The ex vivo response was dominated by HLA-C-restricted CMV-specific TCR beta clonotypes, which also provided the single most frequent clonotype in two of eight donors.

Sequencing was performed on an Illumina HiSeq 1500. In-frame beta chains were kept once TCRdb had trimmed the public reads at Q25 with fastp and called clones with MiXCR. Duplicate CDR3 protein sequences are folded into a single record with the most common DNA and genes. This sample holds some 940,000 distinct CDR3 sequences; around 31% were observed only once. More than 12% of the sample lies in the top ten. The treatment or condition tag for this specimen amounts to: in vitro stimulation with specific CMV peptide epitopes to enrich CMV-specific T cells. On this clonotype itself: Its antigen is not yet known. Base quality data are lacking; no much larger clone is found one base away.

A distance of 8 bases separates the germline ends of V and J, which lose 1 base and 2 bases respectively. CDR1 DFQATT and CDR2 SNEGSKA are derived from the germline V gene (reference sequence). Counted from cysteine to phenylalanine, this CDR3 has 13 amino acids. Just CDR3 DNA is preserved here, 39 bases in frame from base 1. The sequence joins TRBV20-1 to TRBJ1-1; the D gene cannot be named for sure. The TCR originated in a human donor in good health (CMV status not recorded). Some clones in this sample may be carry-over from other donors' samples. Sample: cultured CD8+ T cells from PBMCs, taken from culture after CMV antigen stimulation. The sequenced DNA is TGCAGTGCTAGAGCGACGGTTAACACTGAAGCTTTCTTT. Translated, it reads CSARATVNTEAFF.